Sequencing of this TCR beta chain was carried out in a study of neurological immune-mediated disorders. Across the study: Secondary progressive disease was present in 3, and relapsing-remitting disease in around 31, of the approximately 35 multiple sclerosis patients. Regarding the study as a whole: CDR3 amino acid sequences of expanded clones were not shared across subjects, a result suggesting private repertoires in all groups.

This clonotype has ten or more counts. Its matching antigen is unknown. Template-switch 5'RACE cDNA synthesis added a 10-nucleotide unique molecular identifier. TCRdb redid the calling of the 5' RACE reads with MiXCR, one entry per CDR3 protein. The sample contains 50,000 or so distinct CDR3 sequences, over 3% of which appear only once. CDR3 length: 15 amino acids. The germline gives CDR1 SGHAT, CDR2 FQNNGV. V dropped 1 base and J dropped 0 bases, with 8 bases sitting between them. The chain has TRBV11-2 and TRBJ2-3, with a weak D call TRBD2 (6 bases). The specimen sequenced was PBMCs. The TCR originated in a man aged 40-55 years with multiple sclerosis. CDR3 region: CASSLVGTSTDTQYF. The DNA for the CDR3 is TGTGCCAGCAGCTTAGTTGGGACTAGCACAGATACGCAGTATTTT. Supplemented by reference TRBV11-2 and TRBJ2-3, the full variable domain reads EAGVAQSPRYKIIEKRQSVAFWCNPISGHATLYWYQQILGQGPKLLIQFQNNGVVDDSQLPKDRFSAERLKGVDSTLKIQPAKLEDSAVYLCASSLVGTSTDTQYFGPGTRLTVL.